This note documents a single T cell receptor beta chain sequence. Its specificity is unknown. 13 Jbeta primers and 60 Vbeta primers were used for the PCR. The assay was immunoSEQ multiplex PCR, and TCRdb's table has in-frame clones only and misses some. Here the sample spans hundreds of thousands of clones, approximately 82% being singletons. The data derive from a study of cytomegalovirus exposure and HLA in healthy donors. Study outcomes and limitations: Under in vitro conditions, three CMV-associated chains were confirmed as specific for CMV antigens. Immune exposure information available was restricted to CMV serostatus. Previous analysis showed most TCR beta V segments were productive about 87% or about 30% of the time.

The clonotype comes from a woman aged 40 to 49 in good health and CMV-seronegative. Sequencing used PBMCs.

Here the CDR3 DNA reads TGTGCCAGCTCACAGGTTGGAGGGACTGAAGCTTTCTTT. It specifies CASSQVGGTEAFF. The chain carries TRBV18 and TRBJ1-1; the D is unclear. CDR1 and CDR2 from the germline V gene are KGHSH and LQKENI. The CDR3 contains 13 residues. V lost 4 bases and J 5 bases, leaving 11 bases between the germline ends.